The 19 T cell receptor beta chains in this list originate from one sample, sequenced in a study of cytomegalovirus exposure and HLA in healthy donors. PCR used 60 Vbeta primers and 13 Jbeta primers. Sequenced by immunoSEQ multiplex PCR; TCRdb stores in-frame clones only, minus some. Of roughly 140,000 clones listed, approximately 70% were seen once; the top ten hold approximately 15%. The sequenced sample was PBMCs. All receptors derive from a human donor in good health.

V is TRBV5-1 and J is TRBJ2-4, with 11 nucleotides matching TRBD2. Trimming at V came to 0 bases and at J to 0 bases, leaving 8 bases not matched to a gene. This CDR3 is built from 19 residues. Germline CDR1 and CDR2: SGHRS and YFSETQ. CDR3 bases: TGCGCCAGCAGCTTGGGGCCCAGACTAGCGGGGCGAGCCAAAAACATTCAGTACTTC. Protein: CASSLGPRLAGRAKNIQYF.

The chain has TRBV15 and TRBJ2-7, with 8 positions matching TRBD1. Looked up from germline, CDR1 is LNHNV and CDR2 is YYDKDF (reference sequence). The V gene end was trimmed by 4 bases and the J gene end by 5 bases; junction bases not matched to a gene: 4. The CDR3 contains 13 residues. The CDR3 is CATSIQGANEQYF. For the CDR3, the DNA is TGTGCCACCAGCATCCAGGGGGCTAACGAGCAGTACTTC. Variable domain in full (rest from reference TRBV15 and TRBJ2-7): DAMVIQNPRYQVTQFGKPVTLSCSQTLNHNVMYWYQQKSSQAPKLLFHYYDKDFNNEADTPDNFQSRRPNTSFCFLDIRSPGLGDTAMYLCATSIQGANEQYFGPGTRLTVT.

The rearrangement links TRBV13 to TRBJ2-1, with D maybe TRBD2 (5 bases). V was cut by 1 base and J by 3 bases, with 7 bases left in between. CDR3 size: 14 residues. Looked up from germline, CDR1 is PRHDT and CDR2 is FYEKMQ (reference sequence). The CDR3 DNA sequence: TGTGCCAGCAGCTTAGTCACTAGCTACAATGAGCAGTTCTTC. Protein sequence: CASSLVTSYNEQFF. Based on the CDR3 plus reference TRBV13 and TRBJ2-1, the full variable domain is AAGVIQSPRHLIKEKRETATLKCYPIPRHDTVYWYQQGPGQDPQFLISFYEKMQSDKGSIPDRFSAQQFSDYHSELNMSSLELGDSALYFCASSLVTSYNEQFFGPGTRLTVL.

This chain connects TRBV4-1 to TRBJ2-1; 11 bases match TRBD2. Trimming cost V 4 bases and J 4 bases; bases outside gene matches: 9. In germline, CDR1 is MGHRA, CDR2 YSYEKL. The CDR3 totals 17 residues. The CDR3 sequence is CASSPKLAGDGYNEQFF. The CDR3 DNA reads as TGCGCCAGCAGCCCCAAACTAGCGGGAGATGGTTACAATGAGCAGTTCTTC.

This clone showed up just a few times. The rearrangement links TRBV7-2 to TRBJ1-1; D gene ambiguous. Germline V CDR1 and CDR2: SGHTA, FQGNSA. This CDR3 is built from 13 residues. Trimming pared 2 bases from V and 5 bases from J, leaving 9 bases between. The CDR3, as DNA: TGTGCCAGCAGCTTAAAGGGAGAGACTGAAGCTTTCTTT. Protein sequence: CASSLKGETEAFF.

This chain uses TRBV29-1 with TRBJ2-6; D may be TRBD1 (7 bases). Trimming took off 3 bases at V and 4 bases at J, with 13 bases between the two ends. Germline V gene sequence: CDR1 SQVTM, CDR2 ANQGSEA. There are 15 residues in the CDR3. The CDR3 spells CSVDGGGAGANVLTF. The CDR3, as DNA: TGCAGCGTTGATGGAGGGGGCGCGGGGGCCAACGTCCTGACTTTC.

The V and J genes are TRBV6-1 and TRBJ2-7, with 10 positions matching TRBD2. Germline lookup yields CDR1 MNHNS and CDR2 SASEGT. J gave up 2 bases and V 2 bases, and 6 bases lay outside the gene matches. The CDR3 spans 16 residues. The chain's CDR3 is CASSEPGLAKTYEQYF. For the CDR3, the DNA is TGTGCCAGCAGTGAACCGGGACTAGCGAAAACCTACGAGCAGTACTTC.

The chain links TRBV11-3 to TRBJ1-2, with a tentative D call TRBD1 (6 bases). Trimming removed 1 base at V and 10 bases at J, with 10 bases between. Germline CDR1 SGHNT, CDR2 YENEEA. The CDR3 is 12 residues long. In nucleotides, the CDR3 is TGTGCCAGCAGCTTAGTTTCAGGGGACTACACCTTC. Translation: CASSLVSGDYTF.

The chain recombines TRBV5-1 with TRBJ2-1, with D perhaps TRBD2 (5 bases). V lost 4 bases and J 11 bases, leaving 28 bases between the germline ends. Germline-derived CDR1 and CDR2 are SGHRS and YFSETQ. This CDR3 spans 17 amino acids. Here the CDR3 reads CASSPPIPTGNTYKQFF. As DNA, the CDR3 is TGCGCCAGCAGCCCGCCCATACCGACCGGGAACACTTATAAGCAGTTCTTC.

CDR3 nucleotide sequence: TGCGCCAGCAGCTTGTCAGGGGAAGGGTCTGAAGCTTTCTTT. It yields the protein CASSLSGEGSEAFF. The chain uses TRBV4-1 and TRBJ1-1, with TRBD1 as a possible D gene (6 bases). V was shortened by 5 bases and J by 6 bases, with 16 bases between the two germline ends. Germline CDR1 and CDR2: MGHRA and YSYEKL. CDR3 size: 14 residues.

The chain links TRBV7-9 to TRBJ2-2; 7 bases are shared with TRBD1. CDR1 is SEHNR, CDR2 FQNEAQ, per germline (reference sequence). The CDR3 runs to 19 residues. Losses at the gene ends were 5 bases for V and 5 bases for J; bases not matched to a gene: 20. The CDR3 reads CASSHYSGLSDRRTGELFF. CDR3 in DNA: TGTGCCAGCAGCCATTATTCGGGTTTGTCGGACAGGCGAACCGGGGAGCTGTTTTTT.

CDR3 sequence reads: CASSPQGNYGYTF. The CDR3 nucleotides are TGTGCCAGCAGTCCCCAGGGAAACTATGGCTACACCTTC. The chain carries TRBV9 and TRBJ1-2; possible D gene TRBD1, 5 bases. With 5 bases removed from V and 2 bases from J, the gap between germline ends came to 10 bases. This CDR3 region has 13 residues. CDR1 and CDR2 from the germline V gene are SGDLS and YYNGEE.

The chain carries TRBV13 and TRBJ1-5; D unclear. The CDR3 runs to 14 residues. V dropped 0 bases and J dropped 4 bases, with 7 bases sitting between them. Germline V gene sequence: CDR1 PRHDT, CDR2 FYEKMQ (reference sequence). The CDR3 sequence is CASSLGGSNQPQHF. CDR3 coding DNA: TGTGCCAGCAGCTTAGGGGGGAGTAATCAGCCCCAGCATTTT.

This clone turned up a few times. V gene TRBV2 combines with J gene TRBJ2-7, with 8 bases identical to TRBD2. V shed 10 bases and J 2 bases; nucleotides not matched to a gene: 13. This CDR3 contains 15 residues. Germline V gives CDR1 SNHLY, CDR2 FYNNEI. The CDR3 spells CATMGSGRGAYEQYF. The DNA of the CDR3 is TGTGCCACCATGGGCTCCGGGCGGGGGGCCTACGAGCAGTACTTC.

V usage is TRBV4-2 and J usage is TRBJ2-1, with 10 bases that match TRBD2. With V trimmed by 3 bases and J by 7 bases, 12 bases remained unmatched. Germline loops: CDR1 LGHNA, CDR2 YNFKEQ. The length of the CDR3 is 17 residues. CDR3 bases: TGTGCCAGCAGCCATGTGGTAGCGGGGGGCGGTGGTAATGAGCAGTTCTTC. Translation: CASSHVVAGGGGNEQFF.

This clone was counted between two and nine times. The DNA of the CDR3 is TGTGCCTGGAATCTTCGACTAGCGGGAGCCAATGAGCAGTTCTTC. Amino acids: CAWNLRLAGANEQFF. The chain links TRBV30 to TRBJ2-1, with TRBD2 identical over 12 bases. J lost 6 bases, V lost 4 bases, and 7 bases had no gene match. Germline CDR1 reads GTSNPN; CDR2 reads SVGIG (reference sequence). The CDR3 length is 15 residues.

Written as DNA, the CDR3 is TGCGCCAGCAGCTCACAGGGGGGCACTGAAGCTTTCTTT. It encodes CASSSQGGTEAFF. The chain links TRBV5-1 to TRBJ1-1, with 8 positions matching TRBD1. Germline CDR1 reads SGHRS; CDR2 reads YFSETQ. Trimming removed 3 bases from V and 4 bases from J; junction bases left unmatched: 2. The CDR3 sequence is 13 residues long.

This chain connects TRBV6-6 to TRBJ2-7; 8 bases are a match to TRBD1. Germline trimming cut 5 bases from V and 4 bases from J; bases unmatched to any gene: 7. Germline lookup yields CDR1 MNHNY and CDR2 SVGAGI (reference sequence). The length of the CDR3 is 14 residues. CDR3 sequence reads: CASSPRDRRYEQYF. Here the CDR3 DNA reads TGTGCCAGCAGTCCTCGGGACAGGAGATACGAGCAGTACTTC.

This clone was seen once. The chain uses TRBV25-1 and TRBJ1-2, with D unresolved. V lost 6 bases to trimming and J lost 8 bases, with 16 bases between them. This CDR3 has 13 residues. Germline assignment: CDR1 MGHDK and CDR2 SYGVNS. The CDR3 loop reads CASREVGQMGYTF. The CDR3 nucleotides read TGTGCCAGCAGGGAGGTTGGCCAGATGGGCTACACCTTC.